The 4 T cell receptor beta chains below all came from one sample that was sequenced in a study of T cells in Graves' hyperthyroidism and ophthalmopathy. There were TCR beta CDR3 regions amplified from RNA transcripts. HTBI primers drove first-round RT-PCR of the TCR CDR3. TCRdb redid the calling of the multiplex PCR reads with MiXCR, one entry per CDR3 protein. There are approximately 600,000 distinct CDR3 sequences in the sample; more than 20% occur only once, and 34% lies in the top ten. The sequencing input was blood. The source of these receptors is a man aged 30 to 39 with Graves' ophthalmopathy.

This clonotype was counted at least ten times. The CDR3 coding sequence is TGTGCCAGCAGCCTTACAGACGAGCAGTACTTC. Translation: CASSLTDEQYF. The chain joins TRBV28 to TRBJ2-7; D is undetermined. Deletions cut 6 bases from V and 5 bases from J, with 8 bases between. The CDR3 has 11 amino acids. Germline loops: CDR1 MDHEN, CDR2 SYDVKM.

The chain combines TRBV5-1 with TRBJ2-3; a weak D match, TRBD2 (5 bases). Per the germline V gene, CDR1 is SGHRS and CDR2 is YFSETQ. The CDR3 consists of 15 residues. Trimming took 7 bases from V and 4 from J, leaving 19 bases between them. The CDR3 spells CASYKEVGPSDTQYF. Here the CDR3 DNA reads TGCGCCAGCTATAAGGAGGTGGGTCCGTCAGATACGCAGTATTTT.

This clonotype was recorded at least ten times. The J gene is TRBJ1-1, the V gene TRBV5-1; 8 nucleotides line up with TRBD1. V dropped 0 bases and J dropped 8; count of bases not matched to a gene: 0. The length of the CDR3 is 12 residues. The V gene's germline CDR1 is SGHRS and CDR2 YFSETQ. CDR3 sequence: CASSLGQGEAFF. CDR3 nucleotides: TGCGCCAGCAGCTTGGGACAGGGGGAAGCTTTCTTT.

This clonotype was picked up a small number of times. The rearrangement uses TRBV4-1 and TRBJ2-3; no clear D. The CDR3 loop spans 14 amino acids. The V and J ends lost 3 bases and 0 bases respectively, with 7 bases between them. The germline gives CDR1 MGHRA, CDR2 YSYEKL. CDR3 coding DNA: TGCGCCAGCAGCCAGCTTAACAGCACAGATACGCAGTATTTT. Its protein is CASSQLNSTDTQYF.